Listed here are 18 T cell receptor beta chains from one sample, sequenced in a study of response to subunit inactivated influenza vaccine. From the RT-PCR reads, TCRdb called clonotypes with MiXCR, one entry per CDR3 protein. The sample has hundreds of thousands of distinct CDR3 sequences; about 25% are singletons. The material sequenced was CD4+ T cells sorted from PBMCs, taken roughly 5 days after vaccination. The origin of the receptors is a man between 50 and 59 years old who received an inactivated influenza vaccine.

Many counts were recorded for this clonotype. This chain links TRBV4-3 with TRBJ2-1; D call uncertain. Trimming stripped 0 bases from V and 3 bases from J, with 12 bases between. This CDR3 has 16 amino acids. Germline values: CDR1 LGHNA, CDR2 YSLEER. The CDR3: CASSQDGLGNYNEQFF. The CDR3 DNA is TGCGCCAGCAGCCAAGATGGCCTAGGGAACTACAATGAGCAGTTCTTC.

This chain links TRBV4-3 with TRBJ1-6; 7 bases align to TRBD1. CDR3 length equals 15 residues. CDR1 is LGHNA and CDR2 is YSLEER in the germline V gene. J gave up 15 bases and V 0 bases, and 11 bases lay outside the gene matches. CDR3 in amino acids: CASSQEASGTAFLHF. CDR3 bases: TGCGCCAGCAGCCAAGAGGCATCAGGGACAGCCTTCCTCCACTTT.

V gene TRBV12-3 or TRBV12-4 combines with J gene TRBJ2-5, with 8 nucleotides matching TRBD2. The CDR3 totals 13 residues. Unmatched junction bases numbered 5, after V lost 8 bases and J lost 3 bases. CDR3 region: CASGAGAKETQYF. DNA for the CDR3: TGTGCCAGCGGAGCGGGAGCGAAAGAGACCCAGTACTTC.

The chain combines TRBV3-1 with TRBJ2-2, with 7 bases identical to TRBD1. The CDR3 totals 15 residues. J gave up 8 bases and V 4 bases, and 10 bases lay outside the gene matches. Germline V gene lookup returns CDR1 LGHDT and CDR2 YNNKEL (reference sequence). The CDR3 protein is CASSPWDSFLGELFF. The CDR3 coding sequence is TGTGCCAGCAGCCCTTGGGACAGCTTCCTGGGGGAGCTGTTTTTT.

The chain carries TRBV6-2 or TRBV6-3 and TRBJ1-5, with 9 bases lining up with TRBD1. Germline CDR1 MNHEY, CDR2 SVGEGT. V gave up 11 bases and J gave up 1 base; unmatched junction bases: 6. The CDR3 covers 14 residues. The CDR3 loop is CAATGGGSNQPQHF. The CDR3 DNA reads as TGTGCCGCTACAGGGGGCGGGAGCAATCAGCCCCAGCATTTT.

This clonotype was recorded a few times. CDR3 region: CSARDPLANRYNEQFF. The CDR3 DNA is TGCAGTGCTAGAGATCCCCTAGCTAATCGCTACAATGAGCAGTTCTTC. V and J are TRBV20-1 and TRBJ2-1, with D perhaps TRBD2 (5 bases). Germline CDR1 is DFQATT and CDR2 is SNEGSKA (reference sequence). V lost 0 bases, J lost 3 bases, and 15 bases lay in between. The CDR3 runs 16 residues.

This chain links TRBV18 with TRBJ2-1; 8 nucleotides line up with TRBD2. Trimming took 3 bases from V and 9 from J; bases not matched to a gene: 4. The CDR3 runs 13 residues. The germline V gene has CDR1 KGHSH and CDR2 LQKENI. The CDR3 here is CASSPPGGSEQFF. As DNA, the CDR3 is TGTGCCAGCTCACCCCCGGGGGGGTCTGAGCAGTTCTTC.

The chain is built from TRBV10-3 and TRBJ2-5; 10 positions agree with TRBD2. This CDR3 comprises 16 residues. After removal of 5 bases from V and 5 bases from J, the junction contained 11 bases not matched to a gene. Per the germline V gene, CDR1 is ENHRY and CDR2 is SYGVKD. CDR3 sequence (DNA): TGTGCCATCAGTCGGACTAGCGGACCAACGGGGGAGACCCAGTACTTC. As protein: CAISRTSGPTGETQYF.

The chain recombines TRBV28 with TRBJ1-4; tentative D call: TRBD1 (6 bases). This CDR3 contains 17 residues. Germline V gives CDR1 MDHEN, CDR2 SYDVKM. Trimming left V 3 bases short and J 3 bases short, with 17 bases between. The chain's CDR3 is CASSLLGRGAANEKLFF. CDR3 coding DNA: TGTGCCAGCAGTTTGTTGGGCAGGGGCGCCGCTAATGAAAAACTGTTTTTT.

This clonotype was counted once. The V and J genes are TRBV5-1 and TRBJ2-7, with D possibly being TRBD1 (5 bases). Germline V gene lookup returns CDR1 SGHRS and CDR2 YFSETQ. V gave up 3 bases and J gave up 4 bases, with 11 bases separating them. The CDR3 runs to 13 residues. CDR3 in DNA: TGCGCCAGCAGCTACCAGGGCACTTACGAGCAGTACTTC. Translated: CASSYQGTYEQYF.

The table lists this clonotype with a few counts. J is TRBJ2-3 and V is TRBV7-9, with a tentative D call TRBD2 (6 bases). Germline V gives CDR1 SEHNR, CDR2 FQNEAQ (reference sequence). The CDR3 totals 16 residues. V was clipped by 3 bases and J by 3 bases, with 16 bases between them. The CDR3 spells CASSLFSGAGTDTQYF. The CDR3 coding sequence is TGTGCCAGCAGCTTGTTCTCGGGAGCGGGTACAGATACGCAGTATTTT. The entire variable domain, with the rest obtained from reference TRBV7-9 and TRBJ2-3, is as follows: DTGVSQNPRHKITKRGQNVTFRCDPISEHNRLYWYRQTLGQGPEFLTYFQNEAQLEKSRLLSDRFSAERPKGSFSTLEIQRTEQGDSAMYLCASSLFSGAGTDTQYFGPGTRLTVL.

The chain has TRBV23-1 and TRBJ2-7; D may be TRBD1 (6 bases). TRBV23-1 is an open reading frame, and its role is uncertain. The CDR3 runs 14 residues. Deletions cut 3 bases from V and 1 base from J, with 10 bases between. The CDR3 DNA sequence: TGCGCCAGCAGTCAGAACAGGGATTCCTACGAGCAGTACTTC. It translates to CASSQNRDSYEQYF.

V is TRBV20-1 and J is TRBJ2-7, with 9 positions matching TRBD1. Germline trimming cut 5 bases from V and 7 bases from J; bases unmatched to any gene: 9. The CDR3 is made up of 13 amino acids. Germline V CDR1 and CDR2: DFQATT, SNEGSKA (reference sequence). In DNA form, the CDR3 reads TGCAGTGCTGAGGGACAGGGTTCGTGGGAGCAGTACTTC. This sequence encodes CSAEGQGSWEQYF.

This clonotype was picked up a small number of times. V gene TRBV12-3 or TRBV12-4 combines with J gene TRBJ2-1; 7 bases match TRBD1. Trimming at V came to 6 bases and at J to 14 bases, leaving 7 bases not matched to a gene. The CDR3 length is 11 residues. The CDR3 loop is CASRMDRWEFF. The CDR3 DNA reads as TGTGCCAGCAGGATGGACAGGTGGGAGTTCTTC.

At least ten counts were recorded for this clonotype. The rearrangement links TRBV29-1 to TRBJ2-7, with TRBD2 matching 14 bases. Trimming at V came to 3 bases and at J to 4 bases, leaving 8 bases not matched to a gene. The CDR3 runs to 16 residues. CDR1 and CDR2 from the germline V gene are SQVTM and ANQGSEA. The CDR3 loop is CSVEAGTSGSRYEQYF. The CDR3 region has the DNA TGCAGCGTTGAGGCTGGGACTAGCGGGAGTAGGTACGAGCAGTACTTC.

V and J are TRBV24-1 and TRBJ1-1; 7 bases align to TRBD1. Germline V gene data show CDR1 as KGHDR and CDR2 as SFDVKD. V was clipped by 4 bases and J by 12 bases; unmatched bases: 13. The CDR3 is 14 residues long. In DNA, the CDR3 is TGTGCCACCAGTGACCCTCGCGCAGGGGGAAGTTCTTTCTTT. Amino acid sequence: CATSDPRAGGSSFF.

This clonotype was seen only a few times. The V and J genes are TRBV6-1 and TRBJ1-2, with D unresolved. The CDR3 totals 14 residues. Germline lookup yields CDR1 MNHNS and CDR2 SASEGT. V lost 7 bases, J lost 2 bases, and 14 bases lay in between. CDR3 protein: CASNVQTGNYGYTF. The CDR3 coding sequence is TGTGCCAGCAATGTTCAGACGGGGAACTATGGCTACACCTTC.

The rearrangement uses TRBV6-5 and TRBJ1-6, with D possibly matching TRBD1 (5 bases). CDR1 is MNHEY, CDR2 SVGAGI, per germline. The CDR3 runs 15 residues. Deletions cut 2 bases from V and 7 bases from J, with 12 bases between. This CDR3 is CASSYRPKGNSPLHF. The CDR3 bases are TGTGCCAGCAGTTACCGCCCCAAGGGGAATTCACCCCTCCACTTT.